This TCR beta chain is from a study of PD-L1 blockade in urothelial cancer. Study background: The analyses of blood took place 3 weeks (second dose) and 6 weeks after treatment start. When blood samples were assessed, the median T cell count was 141,255.

Time point described: peripheral blood 6 weeks after treatment start. Each patient contributed between 1 and 8 total time points of blood mononuclear cells, pretreatment and during treatment. Produced via immunoSEQ multiplex PCR; TCRdb's table is partial and in-frame only. This table has about 48,000 clones, 70% to 90% appearing once. This CDR3 is 14 amino acids long. Per germline, CDR1 LNHDA and CDR2 SQIVND (reference sequence). Trimming removed 6 bases from V and 5 bases from J; junction bases left unmatched: 3. The gene calls are TRBV19 and TRBJ1-5, with 11 bases fitting TRBD1. The clonotype originates from a man between 65 and 79 years old with urothelial cancer. Source: PBMCs, taken around atezolizumab (anti-PD-L1) treatment. CDR3 in DNA: TGTGCCAGTAGCCCGGGACAGGGGGATCAGCCCCAGCATTTT. Residues: CASSPGQGDQPQHF. The whole variable domain, filled in from reference TRBV19 and TRBJ1-5, reads DGGITQSPKYLFRKEGQNVTLSCEQNLNHDAMYWYRQDPGQGLRLIYYSQIVNDFQKGDIAEGYSVSREKKESFPLTVTSAQKNPTAFYLCASSPGQGDQPQHFGDGTRLSIL.